The source of this T cell receptor (beta chain) is a study of T cell repertoires in cytomegalovirus infection. For the study at large: Matching HLA type, along with CMV infection, was indicated by public TCR beta signatures.

This CDR3 has 14 amino acids. CDR1 and CDR2 from the germline V gene are SEHNR and FQNEAQ (reference sequence). Trimming removed 1 base from V and 7 bases from J, with 10 bases in between. One entry per CDR3 protein, called by TCRdb with MiXCR from the reads. The sample lists tens of thousands of distinct CDR3 sequences; under 4.5% were seen once. The sample holds many counts of this clonotype. The source is a human donor in good health (CMV status not recorded). Some clones in this sample may be carry-over from other donors' samples. The V gene is TRBV7-9, the J gene TRBJ2-2; D remains ambiguous. The sample consisted of PBMCs. CDR3 sequence: CASSLGTVSGELFF. The CDR3 bases are TGTGCCAGCAGCTTAGGGACCGTGAGCGGGGAGCTGTTTTTT.